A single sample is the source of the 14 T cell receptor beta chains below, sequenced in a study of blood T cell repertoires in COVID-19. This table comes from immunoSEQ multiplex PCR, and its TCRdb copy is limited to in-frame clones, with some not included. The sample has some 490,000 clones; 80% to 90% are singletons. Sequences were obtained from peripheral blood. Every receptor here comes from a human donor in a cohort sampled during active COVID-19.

CDR3 in amino acids: CAWSLSRTGGYGYTF. In nucleotides, the CDR3 is TGTGCCTGGAGCCTCTCCCGGACAGGGGGCTATGGCTACACCTTC. The V call is TRBV30, the J call TRBJ1-2; 10 bases map to TRBD1. With 3 bases clipped from V and 4 bases from J, the junction kept 8 bases outside the gene matches. The CDR3 sequence is 15 residues long. Germline values: CDR1 GTSNPN, CDR2 SVGIG (reference sequence). Drawing the rest from reference TRBV30 and TRBJ1-2, the complete variable domain is SQTIHQWPATLVQPVGSPLSLECTVEGTSNPNLYWYRQAAGRGLQLLFYSVGIGQISSEVPQNLSASRPQDRQFILSSKKLLLSDSGFYLCAWSLSRTGGYGYTFGSGTRLTVV.

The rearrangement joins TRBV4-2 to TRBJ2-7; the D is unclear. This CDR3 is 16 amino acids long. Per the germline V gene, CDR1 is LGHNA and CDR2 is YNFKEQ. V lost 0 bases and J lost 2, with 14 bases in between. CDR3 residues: CASSQDYGRSTYEQYF. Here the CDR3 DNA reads TGTGCCAGCAGCCAAGATTACGGCAGGTCTACCTACGAGCAGTACTTC.

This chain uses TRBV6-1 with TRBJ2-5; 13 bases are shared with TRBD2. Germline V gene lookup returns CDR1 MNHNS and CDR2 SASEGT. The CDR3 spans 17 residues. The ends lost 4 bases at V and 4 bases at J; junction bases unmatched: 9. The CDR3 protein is CASSAGLAGRRTETQYF. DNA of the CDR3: TGTGCCAGCAGTGCGGGACTAGCGGGAAGGAGAACAGAGACCCAGTACTTC.

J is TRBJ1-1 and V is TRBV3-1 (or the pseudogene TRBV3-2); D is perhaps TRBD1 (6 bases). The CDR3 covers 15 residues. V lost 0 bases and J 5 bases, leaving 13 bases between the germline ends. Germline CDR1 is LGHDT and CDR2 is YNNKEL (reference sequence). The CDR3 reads CASSQELGARTEAFF. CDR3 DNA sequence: TGTGCCAGCAGCCAAGAACTGGGGGCGAGAACTGAAGCTTTCTTT.

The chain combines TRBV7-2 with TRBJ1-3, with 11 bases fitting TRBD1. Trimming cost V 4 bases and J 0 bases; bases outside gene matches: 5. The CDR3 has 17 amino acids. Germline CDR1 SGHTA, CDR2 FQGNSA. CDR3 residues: CASSSRTGGPSGNTIYF. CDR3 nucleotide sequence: TGTGCCAGCAGCTCCCGGACAGGGGGCCCCTCTGGAAACACCATATATTTT.

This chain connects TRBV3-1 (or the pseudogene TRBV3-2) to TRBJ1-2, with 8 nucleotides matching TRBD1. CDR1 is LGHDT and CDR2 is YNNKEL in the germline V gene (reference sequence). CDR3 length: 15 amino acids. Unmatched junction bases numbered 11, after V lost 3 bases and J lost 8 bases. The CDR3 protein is CASSHPTGGKKGYTF. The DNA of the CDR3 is TGTGCCAGCAGCCACCCTACAGGGGGGAAAAAAGGCTACACCTTC.

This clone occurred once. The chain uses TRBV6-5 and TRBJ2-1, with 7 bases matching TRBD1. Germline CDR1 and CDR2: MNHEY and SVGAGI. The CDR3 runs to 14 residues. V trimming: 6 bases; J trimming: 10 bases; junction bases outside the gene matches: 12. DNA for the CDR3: TGTGCCAGCAGCTCCGAGACAGGGCTTGGGGAGCAGTTCTTC. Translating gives CASSSETGLGEQFF.

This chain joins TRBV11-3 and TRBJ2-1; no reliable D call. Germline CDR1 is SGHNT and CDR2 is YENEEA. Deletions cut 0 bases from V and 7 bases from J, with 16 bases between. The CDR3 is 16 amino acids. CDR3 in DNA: TGTGCCAGCAGCTTAGACGGTCGTGGTACGCCGAATGAGCAGTTCTTC. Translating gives CASSLDGRGTPNEQFF.

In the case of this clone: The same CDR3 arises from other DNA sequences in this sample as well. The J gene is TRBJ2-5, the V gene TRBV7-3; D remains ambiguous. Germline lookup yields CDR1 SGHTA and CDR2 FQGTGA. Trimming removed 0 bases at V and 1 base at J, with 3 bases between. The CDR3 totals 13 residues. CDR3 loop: CASSLTRQETQYF. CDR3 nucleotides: TGTGCCAGCAGCTTAACCCGCCAAGAGACCCAGTACTTC.

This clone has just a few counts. In DNA form, the CDR3 reads TGCGCCAGCAGCTTGTCACCGGCGAGGTACAATGAGCAGTTCTTC. Its translation: CASSLSPARYNEQFF. The chain links TRBV5-1 to TRBJ2-1, with D unresolved. The CDR3 is made up of 15 amino acids. CDR1 and CDR2 (germline): SGHRS, YFSETQ. Trimming left V 1 base short and J 4 bases short, with 12 bases between.

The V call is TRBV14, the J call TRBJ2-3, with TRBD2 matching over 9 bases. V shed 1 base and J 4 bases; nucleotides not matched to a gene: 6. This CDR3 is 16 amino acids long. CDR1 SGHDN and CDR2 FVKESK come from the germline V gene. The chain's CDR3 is CASSQGAGGPPDTQYF. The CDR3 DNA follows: TGTGCCAGCAGCCAAGGAGCGGGAGGCCCCCCAGATACGCAGTATTTT.

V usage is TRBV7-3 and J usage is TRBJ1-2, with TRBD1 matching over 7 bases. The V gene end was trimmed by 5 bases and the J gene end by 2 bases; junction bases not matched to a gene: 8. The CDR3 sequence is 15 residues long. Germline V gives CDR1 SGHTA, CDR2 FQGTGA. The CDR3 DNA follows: TGTGCCAGCAGCCTAAACAGGGGACCCAACTATGGCTACACCTTC. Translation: CASSLNRGPNYGYTF.

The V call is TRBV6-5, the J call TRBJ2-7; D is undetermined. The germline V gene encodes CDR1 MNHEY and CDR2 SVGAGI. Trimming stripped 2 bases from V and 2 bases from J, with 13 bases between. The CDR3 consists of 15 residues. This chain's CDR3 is CASSYGINPAYEQYF. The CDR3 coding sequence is TGTGCCAGCAGTTACGGTATCAATCCGGCCTACGAGCAGTACTTC.

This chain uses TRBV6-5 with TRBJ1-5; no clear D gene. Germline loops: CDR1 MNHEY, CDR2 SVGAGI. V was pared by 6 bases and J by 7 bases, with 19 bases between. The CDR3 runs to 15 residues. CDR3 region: CASSQRGTTGQPQHF. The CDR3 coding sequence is TGTGCCAGCAGCCAACGGGGTACTACGGGGCAGCCCCAGCATTTT.